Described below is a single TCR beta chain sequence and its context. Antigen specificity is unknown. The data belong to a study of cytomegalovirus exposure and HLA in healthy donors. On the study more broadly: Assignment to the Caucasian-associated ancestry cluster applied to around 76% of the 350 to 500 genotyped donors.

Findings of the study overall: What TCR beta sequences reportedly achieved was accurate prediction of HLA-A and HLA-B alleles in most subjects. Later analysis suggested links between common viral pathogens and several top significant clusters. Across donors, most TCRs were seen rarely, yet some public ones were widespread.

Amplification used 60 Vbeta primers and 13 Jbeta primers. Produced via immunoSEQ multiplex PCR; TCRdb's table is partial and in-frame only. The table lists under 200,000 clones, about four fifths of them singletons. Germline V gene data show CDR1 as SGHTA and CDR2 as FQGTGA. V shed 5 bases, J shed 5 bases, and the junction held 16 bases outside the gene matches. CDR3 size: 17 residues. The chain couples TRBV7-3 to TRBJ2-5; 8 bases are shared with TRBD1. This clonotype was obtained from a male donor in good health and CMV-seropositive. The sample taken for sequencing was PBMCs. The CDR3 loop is CASSPLGQGGSGETQYF. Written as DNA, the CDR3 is TGTGCCAGCAGCCCCCTCGGACAGGGTGGTTCCGGGGAGACCCAGTACTTC.